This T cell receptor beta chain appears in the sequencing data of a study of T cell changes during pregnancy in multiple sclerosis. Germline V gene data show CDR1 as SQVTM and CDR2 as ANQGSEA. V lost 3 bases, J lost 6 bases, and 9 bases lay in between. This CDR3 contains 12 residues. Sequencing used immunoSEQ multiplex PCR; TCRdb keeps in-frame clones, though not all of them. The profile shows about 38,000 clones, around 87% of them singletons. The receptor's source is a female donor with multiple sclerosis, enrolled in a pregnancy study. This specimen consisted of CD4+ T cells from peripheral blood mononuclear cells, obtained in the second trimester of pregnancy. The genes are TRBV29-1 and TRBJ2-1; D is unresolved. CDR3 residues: CSVEPTPNEQFF. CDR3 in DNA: TGCAGCGTTGAGCCCACACCCAATGAGCAGTTCTTC.